The present TCR beta chain was sequenced within a study of identical twins. This clonotype occurred a few times. What it binds is unknown. TCRdb re-called the 5' RACE reads with MiXCR, one entry per CDR3 protein. The table shows 420,000 or so distinct CDR3 sequences, with around 20% occurring only once. Germline CDR1 reads MNHNS; CDR2 reads SASEGT. The CDR3 totals 17 residues. Losses at the gene ends were 7 bases for V and 1 base for J; bases not matched to a gene: 10. Study-wide findings and caveats: Cord blood beta clonotypes present at high abundance carried fewer insertions; no such pattern appeared in memory repertoires. Conclusions rested on cross-sectional statistics rather than following the same donors.

The chain combines TRBV6-1 with TRBJ2-2; TRBD1 aligns across 9 bases. This receptor was identified in a man over 45 in good health. The specimen sequenced was naive T cells sorted from blood. CDR3 coding DNA: TGTGCCAGCAATCTACGTTGGGGACAGGGGAACACCGGGGAGCTGTTTTTT. Its protein is CASNLRWGQGNTGELFF.